The rows below give T cell receptor beta chains drawn from one sample of a study of cytomegalovirus exposure and HLA in healthy donors. Sequencing was performed with immunoSEQ multiplex PCR; in TCRdb, only in-frame clones are kept and a portion is missing. The sample includes roughly 68,000 clones, more than 85% of them seen just once. Sequencing input: PBMCs. These receptors were taken from a woman aged 18 to 35 in good health and CMV-seronegative. Both conserved end residues are part of each CDR3. The D gene is left open where the match is weak. Clone size, where shown, is once, few, many, or a class for clones that have expanded.

d_gene,j_gene,v_gene,abundance,CDR3nt,CDR3aa
.,TRBJ2-1,TRBV21-1,.,.,CASSPAVARGSYNEQFF
TRBD1,TRBJ2-5,TRBV29-1,.,TGCAGCGTTGAAGAATCCTTAGGACAGGGGGCGGCCCAAGAGACCCAGTACTTC,CSVEESLGQGAAQETQYF
TRBD2,TRBJ2-7,TRBV9,once,TGTGCCAGCAGCGTCGGGGTAGCGGGGGCCCCCTACGAGCAGTACTTC,CASSVGVAGAPYEQYF
.,TRBJ2-2,TRBV6-5,.,TGTGCCAGCAGTTTCTCCGCGAACACCGGGGAGCTGTTTTTT,CASSFSANTGELFF
.,TRBJ2-7,TRBV11-2,.,TGTGCCAGCAGCGGAAGACAGGCCAGCTCCTACGAGCAGTACTTC,CASSGRQASSYEQYF
.,TRBJ1-4,TRBV18,.,TGTGCCAGCTCACCTGCACCAGATTATCCAAATGAAAAACTGTTTTTT,CASSPAPDYPNEKLFF
.,TRBJ1-3,TRBV15,.,TGTGCCACCAGCACCCAGGACAGCTCTGGAAACACCATATATTTT,CATSTQDSSGNTIYF
TRBD2,TRBJ2-7,TRBV5-6,.,TGTGCCAGCAGCTTGGGAATTAGGACTAGATCCGCCTACGAGCAGTACTTC,CASSLGIRTRSAYEQYF
TRBD2,TRBJ2-7,TRBV5-6,.,TGTGCCAGCAGCTCCGGACTAGCGGGATTCTACGAGCAGTACTTC,CASSSGLAGFYEQYF
TRBD1,TRBJ2-3,TRBV7-3,.,TGTGCCAGCAGCTTATACAGGGGCAGGACAGATACGCAGTATTTT,CASSLYRGRTDTQYF
TRBD1,TRBJ1-5,TRBV15,.,TGTGCCACCCAGAAGGACAGGGGGCGGCATCAGCCCCAGCATTTT,CATQKDRGRHQPQHF
.,TRBJ2-2,TRBV6-1,medium-sized,TGTGCCAGCAGTGACCTAGTCGGGGGTAGGGGGGAGCTGTTTTTT,CASSDLVGGRGELFF
TRBD1,TRBJ1-1,TRBV19,.,TGTGCCAGTAGTAGGGAAAGGACAGGTGAAGCTTTCTTT,CASSRERTGEAFF
.,TRBJ1-1,TRBV19,.,TGTGCCAGTAGATTCGCCGGGTGGAACACTGAAGCTTTCTTT,CASRFAGWNTEAFF
TRBD1,TRBJ1-1,TRBV5-1,.,TGCGCCAGCAGTTACAGGGGCGGGACTGAAGCTTTCTTT,CASSYRGGTEAFF
TRBD1,TRBJ2-3,TRBV15,.,TGTGCCACCAGCAGATGGGGACAGAGCACAGATACGCAGTATTTT,CATSRWGQSTDTQYF
.,TRBJ1-3,TRBV4-3,.,TGCGCCAGCAGCCAAGATTGGCGGGGAAACACCATATATTTT,CASSQDWRGNTIYF
.,TRBJ2-3,TRBV28,once,TGTGCCAGCAGTTTCCCAGAGGTCGATACGCAGTATTTT,CASSFPEVDTQYF
TRBD1,TRBJ2-1,TRBV6-5,.,TGTGCCAGCAGTCGCGACAGGGGGCTGGTTAATGAGCAGTTCTTC,CASSRDRGLVNEQFF
TRBD1,TRBJ1-2,TRBV5-8,.,TGTGCCAGCAGCCAGGGGACAGGGGGCGTACTGCCCTATGGCTACACCTTC,CASSQGTGGVLPYGYTF
TRBD2,TRBJ2-3,TRBV4-3,.,TGCGCCAGCAGCCAAGAGTTGGCTAGCGGGGGGGTAGGCACAGATACGCAGTATTTT,CASSQELASGGVGTDTQYF
TRBD1,TRBJ1-2,TRBV2,.,TGTGCCAGCAGTGAGGGCGAGGACAGGGGCTATGGCTACACCTTC,CASSEGEDRGYGYTF
.,TRBJ1-1,TRBV7-9,.,TGTGCCAGCAGCTTAGCAGGGGCCGATGAAGCTTTCTTT,CASSLAGADEAFF
TRBD2,TRBJ2-3,TRBV25-1,.,TGTGCCAGCAGTGCTGCAGCGGGGTACACAGATACGCAGTATTTT,CASSAAAGYTDTQYF
TRBD2,TRBJ2-7,TRBV28,.,TGTGCCAGCAGTTTCCACCCCGGGGGGTCCGCGTTCTACGAGCAGTACTTC,CASSFHPGGSAFYEQYF
.,TRBJ2-5,TRBV10-3,.,TGTGCCATCAGCCCGTCAGGGATGGGAGAGACCCAGTACTTC,CAISPSGMGETQYF
.,TRBJ2-2,TRBV10-3,.,TGTGCCATCAGTGAGTCGGCAGGGGTCAACACCGGGGAGCTGTTTTTT,CAISESAGVNTGELFF
TRBD2,TRBJ2-1,TRBV5-6,.,TGTGCCAGCAGCCCCCTCTCCGGGAGGTCGGTGCATGAGCAGTTCTTC,CASSPLSGRSVHEQFF
.,TRBJ2-5,TRBV7-6,.,TGTGCCAGCAGTTCCACGAGCCACCCCGGGTCGGAGACCCAGTACTTC,CASSSTSHPGSETQYF
TRBD2,TRBJ2-1,TRBV11-2,few,TGTGCCAGCAGCCTTGGACTAGTTGGCAATGAGCAGTTCTTC,CASSLGLVGNEQFF
TRBD2,TRBJ2-3,TRBV5-4,.,TGTGCCAGCAGCTTAGGGAGGGCCTGGACAGATACGCAGTATTTT,CASSLGRAWTDTQYF
.,TRBJ2-4,TRBV6-1,once,TGTGCCAGCAGTGAAGGTGGGGGCTTGAACATTCAGTACTTC,CASSEGGGLNIQYF
.,TRBJ1-1,TRBV5-4,.,TGTGCCAGCAGCTTGTCTGGTTGGGACATTAGGGCTTTCTTT,CASSLSGWDIRAFF
.,TRBJ2-1,TRBV7-2,.,TGTGCCAGCAGCCCGATTCCTAGAAAGGATCAGTTCTTC,CASSPIPRKDQFF
.,TRBJ1-4,TRBV11-2,.,TGTGCCAGCAGCTTAGTGCGCGGGACAACTAATGAAAAACTGTTTTTT,CASSLVRGTTNEKLFF
TRBD2,TRBJ2-1,TRBV7-9,.,TGTGCCAGCAGCCCCGGGACTAGCGTCAATGAGCAGTTCTTC,CASSPGTSVNEQFF
TRBD1,TRBJ1-2,TRBV19,.,TGTGCCAGTAGAAACCGGGACAGAGTACACTATGGCTACACCTTC,CASRNRDRVHYGYTF
.,TRBJ2-1,TRBV4-1,.,TGCGCCAGCAGCTTTCGGGATAGCTCCTACAATGAGCAGTTCTTC,CASSFRDSSYNEQFF
TRBD1,TRBJ2-7,TRBV7-7,few,TGTGCCAGCAGCATCGGGACAGGGAACGAGCAGTACTTC,CASSIGTGNEQYF